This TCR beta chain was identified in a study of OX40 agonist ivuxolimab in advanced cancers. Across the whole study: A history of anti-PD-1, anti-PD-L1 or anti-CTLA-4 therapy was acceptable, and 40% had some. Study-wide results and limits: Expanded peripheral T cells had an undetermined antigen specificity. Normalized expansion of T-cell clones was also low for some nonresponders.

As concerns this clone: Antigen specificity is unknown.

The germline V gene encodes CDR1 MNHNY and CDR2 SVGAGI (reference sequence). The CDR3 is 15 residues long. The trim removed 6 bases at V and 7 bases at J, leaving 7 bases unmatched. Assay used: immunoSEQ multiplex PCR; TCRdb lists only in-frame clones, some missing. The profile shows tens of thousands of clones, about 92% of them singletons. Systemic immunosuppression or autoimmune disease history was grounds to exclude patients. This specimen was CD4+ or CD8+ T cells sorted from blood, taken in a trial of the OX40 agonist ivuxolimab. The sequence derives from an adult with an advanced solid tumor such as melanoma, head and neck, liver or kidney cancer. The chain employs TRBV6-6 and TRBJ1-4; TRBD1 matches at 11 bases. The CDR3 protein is CASRLGQGATEKLFF. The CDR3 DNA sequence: TGTGCCAGCAGATTAGGACAGGGGGCGACTGAAAAACTGTTTTTT.